These 2 T cell receptor beta chains originate from one sample sequenced in a study of control samples from healthy donors and cancer patients. Repertoires were generated with immunoSEQ multiplex PCR, while TCRdb's copy carries only in-frame clones and drops some. Found here are 100,000 to 150,000 clones, roughly 90% of them singletons; the top ten hold more than 2%. Source material: blood. The receptors were gathered from a young man in good health.

The chain joins TRBV25-1 to TRBJ2-1; D may be TRBD1 (5 bases). Trimming cost V 0 bases and J 9 bases, with 15 bases left between them. Germline V CDR1 and CDR2: MGHDK, SYGVNS. The CDR3 covers 15 residues. This chain's CDR3 is CASSEYPRQTAEQFF. CDR3 coding DNA: TGTGCCAGCAGTGAATACCCCCGACAGACAGCTGAGCAGTTCTTC.

The genes are TRBV29-1 and TRBJ1-4, with TRBD1 matching over 8 bases. CDR3 length: 16 residues. The germline CDR1 and CDR2 sequences are SQVTM and ANQGSEA. Losses at the gene ends were 5 bases for V and 0 bases for J; bases not matched to a gene: 8. The chain's CDR3 is CSVLQGGIATNEKLFF. Here the CDR3 DNA reads TGCAGCGTTTTACAGGGGGGAATAGCAACTAATGAAAAACTGTTTTTT. Full variable domain (outside the CDR3, taken from reference TRBV29-1 and TRBJ1-4): SAVISQKPSRDICQRGTSLTIQCQVDSQVTMMFWYRQQPGQSLTLIATANQGSEATYESGFVIDKFPISRPNLTFSTLTVSNMSPEDSSIYLCSVLQGGIATNEKLFFGSGTQLSVL.